Listed below are T cell receptor beta chains from one sample, sequenced in a study of cytomegalovirus exposure and HLA in healthy donors. The protocol was immunoSEQ multiplex PCR, while the TCRdb copy is restricted to in-frame clones and leaves out a portion. The sample records about 220,000 clones, more than 65% being singletons. The specimen sequenced was PBMCs. The receptors shown here come from a woman aged 30 to 39 in good health and CMV-seronegative. The CDR3 runs from the conserved cysteine through the conserved F or W. The D gene is left open where the match is weak. Rows may omit the clone size; those that give it use once, few, many or a size class.

TRBV11-3	-	-	TRBJ2-3	TGTGCCAGCAGCTTGGGGCCGGCGAGTACGCAGTATTTT	CASSLGPASTQYF
TRBV29-1	-	-	TRBJ1-4	TGCAGCGTTGTAGGGGAAAGAGAAAAACTGTTTTTT	CSVVGEREKLFF
TRBV11-2	-	-	TRBJ2-5	TGTGCCAGCAGCTTAGTAGTGGGGACACAAGGTGCGACCCAGTACTTC	CASSLVVGTQGATQYF
TRBV28	TRBD1	few	TRBJ1-2	TGTGCCAGCAGGCCGGGTAGCGGGACAGGGGGCATCTATGGCTACACCTTC	CASRPGSGTGGIYGYTF
TRBV13	-	-	TRBJ1-2	TGTGCCAGCAGCTTAATGGGGGCGAGAGGCTACACCTTC	CASSLMGARGYTF
TRBV19	TRBD2	few	TRBJ2-6	TGTGCCAGTAGAGGGGCGACTAGCGGGGTGTCTGGGGCCAACGTCCTGACTTTC	CASRGATSGVSGANVLTF
TRBV5-1	TRBD2	-	TRBJ2-7	TGCGCCAGCAGCTCCGAGGGACTAGCGGGGAACTACGAGCAGTACTTC	CASSSEGLAGNYEQYF
TRBV27	-	few	TRBJ2-7	TGTGCCAGCAGTTTAGGGAGAGGAGGGTCCTACGAGCAGTACTTC	CASSLGRGGSYEQYF
TRBV7-6	-	-	TRBJ1-3	TGTGCCAGCCGCGAGGCCTCTGGAAACACCATATATTTT	CASREASGNTIYF
TRBV6-5	-	-	TRBJ1-4	TGTGCCAGCAGTTATTCCCCGGGGAATGAAAAACTGTTTTTT	CASSYSPGNEKLFF
TRBV9	TRBD1	once	TRBJ2-1	TGTGCCAGCAGCATACGGACAGGGGTAGCAAATGAGCAGTTCTTC	CASSIRTGVANEQFF
TRBV11-2	TRBD1	-	TRBJ1-2	TGTGCCAGCAGCCCGGGACAGGGACACTTCTATGGCTACACCTTC	CASSPGQGHFYGYTF
TRBV2	TRBD1	few	TRBJ1-4	TGTGCCAGCAATCTTCGACAGGGGAGGAATGAAAAACTGTTTTTT	CASNLRQGRNEKLFF